This T cell receptor beta chain was recovered during a study of control samples from healthy donors and cancer patients. J was trimmed by 5 bases and V by 6 bases; bases with no gene match: 10. Germline V lookup: CDR1 KGHSY, CDR2 FQNENV. The length of the CDR3 is 15 residues. Data came from immunoSEQ multiplex PCR; TCRdb stores just in-frame clones and leaves some out. The data show tens of thousands of clones, approximately 88% seen once. This clone has only one observation. The sequenced sample was blood. The chain employs TRBV16 and TRBJ2-1, with 7 bases lining up with TRBD1. The clonotype was recovered from a man aged 45 to 65 in good health. CDR3: CASSRTGQTNNEQFF. The CDR3, as DNA: TGTGCCAGCAGTAGAACGGGACAGACCAACAATGAGCAGTTCTTC.